This TCR beta chain comes out of a study of T cell responses to AZD1222 COVID-19 vaccine. Concerning this clone: Antigen specificity is unknown.

The study's findings and limits: Spike regions recognized by vaccine-associated CD4 TCRs spanned the protein, led by 160-218 and 743-854. White British ancestry dominated among donors, who included more females, and clonal diversity was possibly underestimated.

Only in-frame clones appear in the TCRdb table, and some are missing; sequencing was by immunoSEQ multiplex PCR. The table lists around 83,000 clones, 86% of them singletons, with 8.7% in the top ten. Trimming stripped 1 base from V and 10 bases from J, with 11 bases between. Germline CDR1 is LNHDA and CDR2 is SQIVND (reference sequence). The CDR3 runs 14 residues. The sample here was peripheral blood, taken on day 0 of AZD1222 vaccination. The sequence came from an adult in good health. The V and J genes are TRBV19 and TRBJ1-6; D gene unclear. DNA of the CDR3: TGTGCCAGTAGTATAGTTGGGCTTGGCTCACCCCTCCACTTT. It specifies CASSIVGLGSPLHF.